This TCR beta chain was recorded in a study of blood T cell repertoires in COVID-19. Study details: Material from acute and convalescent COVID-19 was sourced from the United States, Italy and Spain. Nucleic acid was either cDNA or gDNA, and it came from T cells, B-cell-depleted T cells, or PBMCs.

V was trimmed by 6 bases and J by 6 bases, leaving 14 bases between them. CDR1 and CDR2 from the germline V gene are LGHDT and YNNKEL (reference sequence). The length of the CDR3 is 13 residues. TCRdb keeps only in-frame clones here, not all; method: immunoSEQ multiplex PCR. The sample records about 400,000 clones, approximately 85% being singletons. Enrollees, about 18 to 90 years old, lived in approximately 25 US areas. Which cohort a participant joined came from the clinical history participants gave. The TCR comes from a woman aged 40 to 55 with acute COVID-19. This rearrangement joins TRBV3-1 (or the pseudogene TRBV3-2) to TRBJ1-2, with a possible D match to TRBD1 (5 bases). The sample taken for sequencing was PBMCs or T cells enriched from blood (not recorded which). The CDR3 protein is CASSSHRRDGYTF. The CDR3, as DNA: TGTGCCAGCAGTTCTCACAGGCGAGATGGCTACACCTTC.